This entry lists 3 T cell receptor beta chains sequenced from one sample in a study of blood T cell repertoires in COVID-19. Profiled with immunoSEQ multiplex PCR; TCRdb holds only in-frame clones, not every one. The repertoire holds some 240,000 clones, with around 87% as singletons. The sample consisted of peripheral blood. These receptors were collected from a man aged 60 to 69 who had recovered from COVID-19.

J is TRBJ1-3 and V is TRBV7-9, with 8 bases aligning to TRBD1. Trimming cost V 4 bases and J 4 bases; bases outside gene matches: 6. Germline V gene lookup returns CDR1 SEHNR and CDR2 FQNEAQ (reference sequence). The CDR3 runs 15 residues. CDR3 loop: CASSSWTGTGNTIYF. CDR3 bases: TGTGCCAGCAGCTCATGGACAGGGACCGGAAACACCATATATTTT.

The rearrangement links TRBV7-6 to TRBJ2-1; TRBD2 aligns across 7 bases. The length of the CDR3 is 14 residues. Germline V gene lookup returns CDR1 SGHVS and CDR2 FNYEAQ. The V segment lost 5 bases and the J segment 8 bases; nucleotides outside the gene matches: 9. CDR3 DNA sequence: TGTGCCAGCAGCGCTCCGGGGGGTTATTATGAGCAGTTCTTC. Protein: CASSAPGGYYEQFF.

The chain uses TRBV6-5 and TRBJ2-3; D unresolved. The CDR3 extends over 13 amino acids. Per germline, CDR1 MNHEY and CDR2 SVGAGI. Trimming cost V 2 bases and J 3 bases, with 6 bases left between them. The CDR3 protein is CASSYSMTDTQYF. The DNA of the CDR3 is TGTGCCAGCAGTTACAGCATGACAGATACGCAGTATTTT.